The 18 T cell receptor beta chains in this list originate from one sample, sequenced in a study of cytomegalovirus exposure and HLA in healthy donors. PCR employed 60 Vbeta and 13 Jbeta primers. The protocol was immunoSEQ multiplex PCR, while the TCRdb copy is restricted to in-frame clones and leaves out a portion. Of about 150,000 clones in the sample, 75% to 85% were seen once. The sequencing sample was made of PBMCs. The receptor source for this set is a woman in her forties in good health and CMV-seropositive.

This clone occurred a few times. V usage is TRBV5-6 and J usage is TRBJ1-1, with 10 bases matching TRBD1. Germline values: CDR1 SGHDT, CDR2 YYEEEE. This CDR3 region has 15 residues. The V segment lost 2 bases and the J segment 5 bases; nucleotides outside the gene matches: 6. This chain's CDR3 is CASSLKGQGLTEAFF. The CDR3 DNA reads as TGTGCCAGCAGCTTAAAGGGACAGGGGTTAACTGAAGCTTTCTTT.

This chain connects TRBV6-6 to TRBJ2-1, with D possibly TRBD2 on 6 matching bases. This CDR3 comprises 13 residues. V lost 6 bases to trimming and J lost 7 bases, with 13 bases between them. The V gene's germline CDR1 is MNHNY and CDR2 SVGAGI (reference sequence). The CDR3 is CASREGLRNEQFF. CDR3 in DNA: TGTGCCAGCAGGGAAGGACTACGGAATGAGCAGTTCTTC.

The CDR3: CASSLATSGTQETQYF. CDR3 nucleotide sequence: TGCGCCAGCAGCTTGGCGACTAGCGGAACACAAGAGACCCAGTACTTC. This rearrangement joins TRBV5-1 to TRBJ2-5, with 9 positions matching TRBD2. Losses at the gene ends were 0 bases for V and 2 bases for J; bases not matched to a gene: 5. The CDR3 contains 16 residues. Germline CDR1 SGHRS, CDR2 YFSETQ.

V gene TRBV27 combines with J gene TRBJ2-3; a possible D gene is TRBD2 (6 bases). The CDR3 is made up of 14 amino acids. Trimming shortened V by 4 bases and J by 4 bases, and 12 bases separated the two germline ends. Germline V gene lookup returns CDR1 MNHEY and CDR2 SMNVEV (reference sequence). CDR3 sequence reads: CASSSALAADTQYF. For the CDR3, the DNA is TGTGCCAGCAGTTCAGCACTAGCCGCAGATACGCAGTATTTT.

This clone is a singleton in its sample. The rearrangement uses TRBV11-2 and TRBJ1-1, with D uncertain. Trimming left V 5 bases short and J 1 base short, with 11 bases between. The V gene's germline CDR1 is SGHAT and CDR2 FQNNGV. The CDR3 contains 14 residues. This chain's CDR3 is CASSREKGNTEAFF. The CDR3 DNA reads TGTGCCAGCAGCCGGGAGAAGGGGAACACTGAAGCTTTCTTT.

The chain has TRBV25-1 and TRBJ2-1; weak D call: TRBD1 (6 bases). This CDR3 region has 16 residues. Germline CDR1 reads MGHDK; CDR2 reads SYGVNS. V was shortened by 2 bases and J by 7 bases, with 18 bases between the two germline ends. This chain's CDR3 is CASSEATGWFVNEQFF. CDR3 DNA: TGTGCCAGCAGTGAAGCTACAGGGTGGTTTGTTAATGAGCAGTTCTTC.

The chain is built from TRBV15 and TRBJ2-7; D gene unclear. Germline-derived CDR1 and CDR2 are LNHNV and YYDKDF (reference sequence). Trimming shortened V by 5 bases and J by 0 bases, and 11 bases separated the two germline ends. The CDR3 is 14 residues long. The CDR3 nucleotides are TGTGCCACCAGCCCGGTGAAGAGCTCCTACGAGCAGTACTTC. Encoded protein: CATSPVKSSYEQYF.

CDR3 in DNA: TGTGCTAAATATCAGCGGGAGGCCACTACAGATACGCAGTATTTT. The encoded protein is CAKYQREATTDTQYF. V gene TRBV7-7 combines with J gene TRBJ2-3; 9 bases are shared with TRBD2. CDR3 length equals 15 residues. The V gene's germline CDR1 is SSHAT and CDR2 FNYEAQ (reference sequence).

This chain joins TRBV7-9 and TRBJ2-1; a weak D match, TRBD2 (6 bases). CDR3 size: 16 residues. The V gene lost 0 bases and the J gene lost 3 bases, with 12 bases spanning the gap. The V gene's germline CDR1 is SEHNR and CDR2 FQNEAQ (reference sequence). The CDR3 protein is CASSLATGSGYNEQFF. The CDR3 region has the DNA TGTGCCAGCAGCTTAGCGACCGGGAGTGGCTACAATGAGCAGTTCTTC.

The chain couples TRBV29-1 to TRBJ1-1; TRBD1 matches at 8 bases. This CDR3 is 14 amino acids long. Germline-derived CDR1 and CDR2 are SQVTM and ANQGSEA. After removal of 7 bases from V and 3 bases from J, the junction contained 10 bases not matched to a gene. The CDR3 nucleotides are TGCAGCGCTACCCCCTTACAGGGGGACACTGAAGCTTTCTTT. This encodes CSATPLQGDTEAFF.

The gene calls are TRBV5-8 and TRBJ2-1; perhaps TRBD2 as D (6 bases). V lost 1 base, J lost 0 bases, and 11 bases lay in between. This CDR3 spans 16 amino acids. Germline V CDR1 and CDR2: SGHTS, YDEGEE. As DNA, the CDR3 is TGTGCCAGCAGCTTGCTAGCGACCAGCTCCTACAATGAGCAGTTCTTC. Protein product: CASSLLATSSYNEQFF. The entire variable domain, with the rest obtained from reference TRBV5-8 and TRBJ2-1, is as follows: EAGVTQSPTHLIKTRGQQATLRCSPISGHTSVYWYQQALGLGLQFLLWYDEGEERNRGNFPPRFSGRQFPNYSSELNVNALELEDSALYLCASSLLATSSYNEQFFGPGTRLTVL.

The CDR3 sequence: CASSNLDRGLEAFF. CDR3 DNA: TGTGCCAGCAGCAACCTCGACAGGGGGCTTGAAGCTTTCTTT. J is TRBJ1-1 and V is TRBV5-4; 10 bases match TRBD1. In germline, CDR1 is SGHNT, CDR2 YYREEE (reference sequence). With 4 bases clipped from V and 7 bases from J, the junction kept 7 bases outside the gene matches. The CDR3 is 14 residues long.

The chain joins TRBV19 to TRBJ2-5, with 8 bases lining up with TRBD2. Germline V lookup: CDR1 LNHDA, CDR2 SQIVND (reference sequence). V lost 1 base to trimming and J lost 4 bases; unmatched junction nucleotides: 2. This CDR3 has 14 amino acids. The CDR3 sequence: CASSIAGGRETQYF. The CDR3 bases are TGTGCCAGTAGTATAGCGGGAGGGCGAGAGACCCAGTACTTC.

The chain uses TRBV7-2 and TRBJ2-1; 12 nucleotides match TRBD2. This CDR3 region has 16 residues. Trimming cost V 5 bases and J 10 bases; bases outside gene matches: 12. Germline CDR1 and CDR2: SGHTA and FQGNSA. The CDR3 loop reads CASSPRGLAGRMEQFF. CDR3 bases: TGTGCCAGCAGCCCCCGGGGACTAGCGGGCCGAATGGAGCAGTTCTTC.

The V call is TRBV10-2, the J call TRBJ1-1, with D uncertain. Looked up from germline, CDR1 is WSHSY and CDR2 is SAAADI. This CDR3 is built from 13 residues. With 4 bases removed from V and 0 bases from J, the gap between germline ends came to 6 bases. The CDR3 DNA follows: TGCGCCAGCAGTGCCCAGATGAACACTGAAGCTTTCTTT. It is translated as CASSAQMNTEAFF.

The CDR3 DNA is TGCGCCAGCAGCCGGGGACTAGCGATTACTAGCACAGATACGCAGTATTTT. The encoded protein is CASSRGLAITSTDTQYF. The rearrangement links TRBV5-1 to TRBJ2-3, with 10 bases matching TRBD2. The J segment lost 0 bases and the V segment lost 4 bases, leaving 8 bases of the junction unmatched. Germline V gene lookup returns CDR1 SGHRS and CDR2 YFSETQ. CDR3 length: 17 amino acids.

This chain joins TRBV19 and TRBJ1-6; TRBD1 matches at 11 bases. The CDR3 runs to 15 residues. V was pared by 6 bases and J by 3 bases, with 1 base of the junction left unmatched. Germline loops: CDR1 LNHDA, CDR2 SQIVND (reference sequence). CDR3 sequence reads: CASRGTGGYNSPLHF. The CDR3 region has the DNA TGTGCCAGTAGAGGGACAGGGGGCTATAATTCACCCCTCCACTTT.

In its sample, this clone was seen once. The chain has TRBV27 and TRBJ2-1; 9 bases fit TRBD2. V gave up 6 bases and J gave up 5 bases; unmatched junction bases: 11. Germline V gene sequence: CDR1 MNHEY, CDR2 SMNVEV (reference sequence). CDR3 length equals 16 residues. The CDR3 protein is CASRPLGLARDNEQFF. The CDR3 DNA follows: TGTGCCAGCAGACCTCTCGGACTAGCGCGCGACAATGAGCAGTTCTTC.